This T cell receptor (beta chain) was recorded in a study of CD8+CD57+ T cells in acquired aplastic anemia. Study summary: Recorded DNA amounts for sorted CD4+ and CD8+ cells had an average of about 3.5 ug. Average CD4+ read depth in healthy donors was around 9.9 million reads. The study, taken as a whole, reports: Overlapping CD8+ CDR3 repertoires of patients and controls contained approximately 28 shared sequences. No significant patient-versus-control difference appeared in CD8+ Simpson's diversity.

According to the study, genomic DNA was the template for TCR beta VDJ and CDR3 profiling. TCRdb reanalysed the reads using MiXCR and keeps one entry per CDR3 protein. The sample contains some 210,000 distinct CDR3 sequences, around 60% of which appear only once. There are 13 residues in the CDR3. Germline lookup yields CDR1 SEHNR and CDR2 FQNEAQ (reference sequence). The sample holds one count of this clonotype. The antigen is not known. The junction does not match germline at one end; this may be a read error. The source material was sorted CD4+, CD8+, or CD8+CD57+ T cells (not recorded which) from PBMCs. This chain links TRBV7-9 with TRBJ1-4; the D is unclear. The clonotype was recovered from a human donor in good health. DNA of the CDR3: TGTGCCAGCAGCGTAGCTACGAGGGAAAAACTGTTTTTT. It specifies CASSVATREKLFF.